This is a list of T cell receptor beta chains from one sample in a study of B cell selection in AIRE deficiency. Repertoires were generated with immunoSEQ multiplex PCR, while TCRdb's copy carries only in-frame clones and drops some. The data show 20,000 to 30,000 clones, about nine tenths seen once. Sequences were obtained from CD4+CD25+ Tregs sorted from PBMCs. The receptors derive from a human donor in good health. CDR3s include the opening cysteine and the closing phenylalanine or tryptophan. The D gene is left open where the match is weak. Only part of the rows carry a size: once, few, many, or a class if the clone is expanded.

v_call: TRBV29-1; clone_size: NA; j_call: TRBJ2-2; cdr3_length: 13; d_call: NA; cdr3_aa: CSVEDRGVGELFF; cdr3_nt: TGCAGCGTTGAAGACAGAGGGGTCGGGGAGCTGTTTTTT
v_call: TRBV10-2; clone_size: NA; j_call: TRBJ2-7; cdr3_length: 11; d_call: NA; cdr3_aa: CASTRRGEQYF; cdr3_nt: TGCGCCAGCACCAGAAGGGGCGAGCAGTACTTC
v_call: TRBV7-2; clone_size: NA; j_call: TRBJ1-5; cdr3_length: 13; d_call: NA; cdr3_aa: CASSLEAPRPQHF; cdr3_nt: TGTGCCAGCAGCTTAGAGGCACCCCGGCCCCAGCATTTT
v_call: TRBV9; clone_size: NA; j_call: TRBJ2-1; cdr3_length: 18; d_call: TRBD2; cdr3_aa: CASSVGLMRGGSYNEQFF; cdr3_nt: TGTGCCAGCAGCGTAGGACTTATGCGGGGGGGCTCCTACAATGAGCAGTTCTTC
v_call: TRBV5-4; clone_size: once; j_call: TRBJ2-7; cdr3_length: 17; d_call: NA; cdr3_aa: CASSLGDYTGSSYEQYF; cdr3_nt: TGTGCCAGCAGCTTGGGAGACTATACAGGCAGCTCCTACGAGCAGTACTTC
v_call: TRBV18; clone_size: NA; j_call: TRBJ2-7; cdr3_length: 14; d_call: NA; cdr3_aa: CASSPRQGGYEQYF; cdr3_nt: TGTGCCAGCTCACCAAGGCAGGGAGGTTACGAGCAGTACTTC
v_call: TRBV5-6; clone_size: NA; j_call: TRBJ1-1; cdr3_length: 17; d_call: NA; cdr3_aa: CASSLVGQRTAGTEAFF; cdr3_nt: TGTGCCAGCAGCTTGGTAGGGCAGCGCACGGCTGGGACTGAAGCTTTCTTT
v_call: TRBV5-1; clone_size: few; j_call: TRBJ2-1; cdr3_length: 14; d_call: NA; cdr3_aa: CASSLGSVGNEQFF; cdr3_nt: TGCGCCAGCAGCTTGGGGTCGGTGGGCAATGAGCAGTTCTTC
v_call: TRBV10-2; clone_size: NA; j_call: TRBJ1-4; cdr3_length: 14; d_call: TRBD1; cdr3_aa: CASSGGTGGRKLFF; cdr3_nt: TGCGCCAGCAGTGGCGGGACAGGGGGTCGAAAACTGTTTTTT
v_call: TRBV14; clone_size: NA; j_call: TRBJ1-4; cdr3_length: 15; d_call: NA; cdr3_aa: CASSPGLRGNEKLFF; cdr3_nt: TGTGCCAGCAGCCCGGGACTGAGGGGTAATGAAAAACTGTTTTTT
v_call: TRBV19; clone_size: NA; j_call: TRBJ1-2; cdr3_length: 13; d_call: NA; cdr3_aa: CASTLGALYGYTF; cdr3_nt: TGTGCCAGTACCCTAGGGGCCCTCTATGGCTACACCTTC
v_call: TRBV5-1; clone_size: NA; j_call: TRBJ2-4; cdr3_length: 14; d_call: TRBD1; cdr3_aa: CASNPDRGGNIQYF; cdr3_nt: TGCGCCAGCAACCCGGACAGGGGTGGAAACATTCAGTACTTC
v_call: TRBV18; clone_size: NA; j_call: TRBJ2-7; cdr3_length: 17; d_call: NA; cdr3_aa: CASSLRTTGFGSYEQYF; cdr3_nt: TGTGCCAGCTCCCTGAGGACCACAGGGTTCGGCTCCTACGAGCAGTACTTC
v_call: TRBV5-1; clone_size: NA; j_call: TRBJ1-1; cdr3_length: 14; d_call: NA; cdr3_aa: CASSLPVANTEAFF; cdr3_nt: TGCGCCAGCAGCTTGCCAGTCGCGAACACTGAAGCTTTCTTT
v_call: TRBV5-1; clone_size: NA; j_call: TRBJ2-2; cdr3_length: 16; d_call: TRBD1; cdr3_aa: CASSLDGTDNTGELFF; cdr3_nt: TGCGCCAGCAGCTTGGATGGGACAGATAACACCGGGGAGCTGTTTTTT
v_call: TRBV19; clone_size: NA; j_call: TRBJ1-2; cdr3_length: 16; d_call: NA; cdr3_aa: CASSIVAGPPRKGYTF; cdr3_nt: TGTGCCAGTAGTATAGTCGCCGGACCCCCCAGAAAGGGCTACACCTTC
v_call: TRBV18; clone_size: NA; j_call: TRBJ1-3; cdr3_length: 15; d_call: NA; cdr3_aa: CASSPVRAAGNTIYF; cdr3_nt: TGTGCCAGCTCACCAGTTCGGGCGGCTGGAAACACCATATATTTT
v_call: TRBV10-3; clone_size: once; j_call: TRBJ2-5; cdr3_length: 14; d_call: NA; cdr3_aa: CAISAFPGEETQYF; cdr3_nt: TGTGCCATCAGTGCATTTCCGGGGGAAGAGACCCAGTACTTC
v_call: TRBV6-1; clone_size: NA; j_call: TRBJ2-7; cdr3_length: 12; d_call: TRBD1; cdr3_aa: CAEGTGVYEQYF; cdr3_nt: TGTGCCGAAGGGACAGGGGTCTACGAGCAGTACTTC
v_call: TRBV27; clone_size: NA; j_call: TRBJ1-5; cdr3_length: 16; d_call: TRBD1; cdr3_aa: CASSSDRTRGNQPQHF; cdr3_nt: TGTGCCAGCAGTTCGGACAGGACTCGAGGCAATCAGCCCCAGCATTTT
v_call: TRBV18; clone_size: once; j_call: TRBJ1-2; cdr3_length: 15; d_call: TRBD1; cdr3_aa: CASSPLGQGPYGYTF; cdr3_nt: TGTGCCAGCTCACCACTGGGACAGGGGCCTTATGGCTACACCTTC
v_call: TRBV19; clone_size: NA; j_call: TRBJ1-2; cdr3_length: 13; d_call: NA; cdr3_aa: CAASGTPNYGYTF; cdr3_nt: TGTGCCGCTTCAGGAACCCCTAACTATGGCTACACCTTC
v_call: TRBV6-6; clone_size: NA; j_call: TRBJ1-3; cdr3_length: 15; d_call: NA; cdr3_aa: CASREQGPSGNTIYF; cdr3_nt: TGTGCCAGCAGGGAACAGGGTCCATCCGGAAACACCATATATTTT